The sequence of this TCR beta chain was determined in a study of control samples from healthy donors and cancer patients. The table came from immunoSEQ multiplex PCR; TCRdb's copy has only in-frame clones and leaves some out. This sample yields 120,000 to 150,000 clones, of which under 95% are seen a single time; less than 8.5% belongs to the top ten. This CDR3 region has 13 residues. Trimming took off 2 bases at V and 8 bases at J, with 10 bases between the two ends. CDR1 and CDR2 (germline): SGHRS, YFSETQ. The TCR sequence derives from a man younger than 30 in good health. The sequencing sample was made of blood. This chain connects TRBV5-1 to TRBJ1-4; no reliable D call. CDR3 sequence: CASSLSGGEKLFF. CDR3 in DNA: TGCGCCAGCAGCTTATCGGGTGGGGAAAAACTGTTTTTT.